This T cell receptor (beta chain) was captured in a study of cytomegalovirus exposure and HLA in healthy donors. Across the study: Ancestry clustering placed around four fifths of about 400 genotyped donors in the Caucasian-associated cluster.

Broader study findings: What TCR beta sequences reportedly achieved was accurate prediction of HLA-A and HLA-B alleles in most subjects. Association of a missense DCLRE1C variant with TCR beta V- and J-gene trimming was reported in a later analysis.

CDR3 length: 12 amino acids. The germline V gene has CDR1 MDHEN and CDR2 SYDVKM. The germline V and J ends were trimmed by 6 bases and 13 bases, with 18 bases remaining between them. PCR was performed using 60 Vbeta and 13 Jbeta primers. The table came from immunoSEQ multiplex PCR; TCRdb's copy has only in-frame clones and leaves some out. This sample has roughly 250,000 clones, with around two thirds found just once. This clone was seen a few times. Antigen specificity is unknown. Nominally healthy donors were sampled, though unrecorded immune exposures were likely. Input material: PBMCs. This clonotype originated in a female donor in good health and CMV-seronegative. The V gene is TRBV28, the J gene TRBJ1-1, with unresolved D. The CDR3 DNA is TGTGCCAGCAGCCCCGGACTTTTTTGGGGTTTCTTT. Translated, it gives CASSPGLFWGFF.